The source of this TCR beta chain is a study of cytomegalovirus exposure and HLA in healthy donors. PCR employed 60 Vbeta and 13 Jbeta primers. The method was immunoSEQ multiplex PCR; TCRdb's version includes in-frame clones alone and lacks a portion of them. The data show 65,000 to 85,000 clones, with about 78% seen just once and 7.5% to 10% held by the top ten. CDR1 and CDR2 (germline): GTSNPN, SVGIG (reference sequence). V was clipped by 5 bases and J by 5 bases, with 10 bases between them. There are 12 residues in the CDR3. This clone was observed once. V is TRBV30 and J is TRBJ1-5; tentatively, D is TRBD1 (6 bases). The sequence was collected from a woman aged 40-49 years in good health and CMV-seropositive. Input material: PBMCs. The CDR3 loop reads CAWGRGDQPQHF. The CDR3 region has the DNA TGTGCCTGGGGGAGGGGGGATCAGCCCCAGCATTTT.